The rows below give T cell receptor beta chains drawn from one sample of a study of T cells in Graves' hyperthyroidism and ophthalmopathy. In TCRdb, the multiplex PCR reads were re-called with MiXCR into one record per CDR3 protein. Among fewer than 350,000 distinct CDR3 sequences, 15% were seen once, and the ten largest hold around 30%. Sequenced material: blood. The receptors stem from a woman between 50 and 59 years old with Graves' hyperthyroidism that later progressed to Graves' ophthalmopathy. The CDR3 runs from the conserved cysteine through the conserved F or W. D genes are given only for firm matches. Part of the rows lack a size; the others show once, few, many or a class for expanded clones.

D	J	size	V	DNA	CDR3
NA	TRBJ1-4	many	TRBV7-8	TGTGCCAGCAGACCCGAACGGGGCGCTCGTGAAAAACTGTTTTTT	CASRPERGAREKLFF
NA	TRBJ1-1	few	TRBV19	TGTGCCAGTAACCCCGGAGGGTGGGTATGGGGCACTGAAGCTTTCTTT	CASNPGGWVWGTEAFF
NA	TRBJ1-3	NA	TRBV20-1	TGCAGTGCTTCAAACGTCGGGGTCTATGGAAACACCATATATTTT	CSASNVGVYGNTIYF
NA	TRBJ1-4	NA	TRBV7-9	TGTGCCAGCAGCGCCGACTGGGGGGGCGAGGAAAAACTGTTTTTT	CASSADWGGEEKLFF
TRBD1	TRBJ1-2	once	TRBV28	TGTGCCAGCAATAAGTTTGGGGGACAGGACTATGGCTACACCTTC	CASNKFGGQDYGYTF
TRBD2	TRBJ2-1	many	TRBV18	TGTGCCAGCTCTTCCGGGACTAGGAATGATGAGCAGTTCTTC	CASSSGTRNDEQFF
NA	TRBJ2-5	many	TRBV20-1	TGCAGTGCAGCGGGCCTCGGGGTTGGCCAAGAGACCCAGTACTTC	CSAAGLGVGQETQYF
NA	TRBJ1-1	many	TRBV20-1	TGCAGTGCTAAAGCCGGAGGATTAAACACTGAAGCTTTCTTT	CSAKAGGLNTEAFF
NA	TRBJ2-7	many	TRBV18	TGTGCCAGCTCACAAAGGAGGTCCGAGCAGTACTTC	CASSQRRSEQYF
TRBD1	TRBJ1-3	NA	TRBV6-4	TGTGCCAGCAGTCAGGACAGGGCGGGTGGAAACACCATATATTTT	CASSQDRAGGNTIYF
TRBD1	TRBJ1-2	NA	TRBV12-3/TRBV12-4	TGTGCCAGCGGGGTACAGGGGGGGTTATATGATGGCTACACCTTC	CASGVQGGLYDGYTF
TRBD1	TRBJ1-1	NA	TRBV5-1	TGCGCCAGCAGCAAGGGACAGGGGGCCTACACTGAAGCTTTCTTT	CASSKGQGAYTEAFF
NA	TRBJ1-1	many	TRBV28	TGTGCCAGCACCCTCATGGGGGGCCCGAACACTGAAGCTTTCTTT	CASTLMGGPNTEAFF
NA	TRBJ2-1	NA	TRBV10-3	TGTGCCATCAGTTCTCCGGGGCGGAACTACAATGAGCAGTTCTTC	CAISSPGRNYNEQFF
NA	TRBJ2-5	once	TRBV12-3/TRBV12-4	TGTGCCAGCAGCTTAGGTCAGGGGGGTTTCGAGACCCAGTACTTC	CASSLGQGGFETQYF
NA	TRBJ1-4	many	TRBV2	TGTGCCAGCAGGAGAAGCGGGGAAAAACTGTTTTTT	CASRRSGEKLFF
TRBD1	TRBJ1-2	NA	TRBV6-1	TGTGCCAGCAGTCAGGGGGCGAGAGGCTATGGCTACACCTTC	CASSQGARGYGYTF
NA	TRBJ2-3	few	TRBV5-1	TGCGCCAGCAGCCCCGAGGGGGGGAAAGATACGCAGTATTTT	CASSPEGGKDTQYF
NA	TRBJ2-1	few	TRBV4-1	TGCGCCAGCAGCCAAGATGTTGGAGTTGGGAATGAGCAGTTCTTC	CASSQDVGVGNEQFF
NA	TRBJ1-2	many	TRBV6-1	TGTGCCAGCGGAGGAAGTTCCTATGGCTACACCTTC	CASGGSSYGYTF
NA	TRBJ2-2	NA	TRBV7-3	TGTGCCAGCAGCCCACATACAACAGGGACCGGGGAGCTGTTTTTT	CASSPHTTGTGELFF
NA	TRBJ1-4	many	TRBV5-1	TGCGCCAGCAGCTTGGGGGCCCAATCTGGTGAAAAACTGTTTTTT	CASSLGAQSGEKLFF
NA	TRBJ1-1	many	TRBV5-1	TGCGCCAGCAGCTTGGGACCGAGAAACACTGAAGCTTTCTTT	CASSLGPRNTEAFF
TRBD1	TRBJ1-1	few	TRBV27	TGTGCCAGCAGTTTAGCCGGGGACAGGGGGAGGGTCACTGAAGCTTTCTTT	CASSLAGDRGRVTEAFF
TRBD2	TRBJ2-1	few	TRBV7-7	TGTGCTAGCAGCTTAGCTAGCGGGCCAAACAATGAGCAGTTCTTC	CASSLASGPNNEQFF
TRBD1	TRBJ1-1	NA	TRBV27	TGTGCCAGCAGTGCGACAGGGGGCAAAGCTTTCTTT	CASSATGGKAFF
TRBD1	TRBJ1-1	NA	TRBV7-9	TGTGCCAGCAGCTCGTTGACAGGGGGAGTAGAGGCTTTCTTT	CASSSLTGGVEAFF
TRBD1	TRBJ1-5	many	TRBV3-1	TGTGCCAGCAGCTTTACAGGGGGGGATCAGCCCCAGCATTTT	CASSFTGGDQPQHF
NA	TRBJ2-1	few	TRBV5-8	TGTGCCAGCAGCTTTCGAGCGGCCTACAATGAGCAGTTCTTC	CASSFRAAYNEQFF
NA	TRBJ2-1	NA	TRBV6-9	TGTGCCAGCAGTTATCGGACGGACAATGAGCGGTTCTTC	CASSYRTDNERFF
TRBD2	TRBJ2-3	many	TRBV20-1	TGCAGTGCTAGCGGATTAGCGACTAGCGCAGATACGCAGTATTTT	CSASGLATSADTQYF
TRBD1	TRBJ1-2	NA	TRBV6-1	TGTGCCAGCAGCTACAGGGGGCTCGGCTATGGCTACACCTTC	CASSYRGLGYGYTF
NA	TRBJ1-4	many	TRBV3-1	TGTGCCAGCAGCCAAGATAGCAGGGATAATGAAAAACTGTTTTTT	CASSQDSRDNEKLFF
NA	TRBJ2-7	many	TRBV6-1	TGTGCCACCCAAGCCTCCCCCACACGTCCAGGGCCTGGCGAGCAGTACTTC	CATQASPTRPGPGEQYF
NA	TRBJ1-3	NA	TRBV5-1	TGCGCCAGCAGCCCAGGACCCCGTCTGGGAAACACCATATATTTT	CASSPGPRLGNTIYF
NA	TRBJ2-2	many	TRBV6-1	TGTGCCAGCAGTGTTAGCCCTTCCACCGGGGAGCTGTTTTTT	CASSVSPSTGELFF
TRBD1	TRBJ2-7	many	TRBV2	TGTGCCAGCAGCTACATAGGACAGGGTTACGAGCAGTACTTC	CASSYIGQGYEQYF
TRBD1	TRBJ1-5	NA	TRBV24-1	TGTGCCACCAGTGAAGGGACAGCCTTCGGGCCCCAGCATTTT	CATSEGTAFGPQHF
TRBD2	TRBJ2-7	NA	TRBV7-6	TGTGCCAGCAGCTTAACTAGCGGGATCTACGAGCAGTACTTC	CASSLTSGIYEQYF
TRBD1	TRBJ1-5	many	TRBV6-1	TGTGCCAGCAGTCGGGACAGAATTTCTTGGAATCAGCCCCAGCATTTT	CASSRDRISWNQPQHF
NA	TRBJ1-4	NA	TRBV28	TGTGCCAGCAGGACCCGCGGGGATTGGGGAAAACTGTTTTTT	CASRTRGDWGKLFF
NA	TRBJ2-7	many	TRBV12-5	TGTGCTAGTGGTTTGCCCTCTAGGACGCCAGTCTACGAGCAGTACTTC	CASGLPSRTPVYEQYF
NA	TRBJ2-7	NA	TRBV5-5	TGTGCCAGCAGCTTGGCTCTTACTTCTACCACTTACGAGCAGTACTTC	CASSLALTSTTYEQYF
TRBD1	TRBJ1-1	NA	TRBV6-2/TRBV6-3	TGTGCCAGCACCGAGACAGGGTGGACTGAAGCTTTCTTT	CASTETGWTEAFF
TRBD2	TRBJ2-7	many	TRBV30	TGTGCCTGCAGCGGACTAGCGGGAATCGAGCAGTACTTC	CACSGLAGIEQYF
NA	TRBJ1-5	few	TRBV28	TGTGCCAGCAGTTTACCTTATCAGCCCCAGCATTTT	CASSLPYQPQHF
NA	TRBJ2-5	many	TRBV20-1	TGCAGTGCTACTTCCTCCCCAGAGATCGAGACCCAGTACTTC	CSATSSPEIETQYF
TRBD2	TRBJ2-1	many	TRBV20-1	TGCAGTGCTATAGGAGCGGGAGTTTCCTACAATGAGCAGTTCTTC	CSAIGAGVSYNEQFF
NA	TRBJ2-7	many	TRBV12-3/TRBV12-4	TGTGCCAGCAATGCGGGCGGGGCCCCCTACGAGCAGTACTTC	CASNAGGAPYEQYF
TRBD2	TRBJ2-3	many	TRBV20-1	TGCAGTGCTAGACGGCTAGCGGGAAACACAGATACGCAGTATTTT	CSARRLAGNTDTQYF
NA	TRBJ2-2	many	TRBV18	TGTGCCAGCTCACCCTTCACGGGGCTGTTTTTT	CASSPFTGLFF
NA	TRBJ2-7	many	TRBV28	TGTGCCAGCGGTCCCTTCGGGTACGAGCAGTACTTC	CASGPFGYEQYF